These 23 T cell receptor beta chains originate from one sample sequenced in a study of T cell responses to AZD1222 COVID-19 vaccine. Generated by immunoSEQ multiplex PCR, the TCRdb table keeps only in-frame clones and is missing some. The sample has about 120,000 clones, approximately 94% seen once. This specimen consisted of peripheral blood, obtained 28 days after the second AZD1222 dose. Receptors originate from an adult who received the AZD1222 COVID-19 vaccine.

V gene TRBV6-5 combines with J gene TRBJ2-5; TRBD2 is a possible D gene (6 bases). Germline assignment: CDR1 MNHEY and CDR2 SVGAGI. V gave up 5 bases and J gave up 2 bases, with 9 bases separating them. CDR3 length: 13 amino acids. The DNA for the CDR3 is TGTGCCAGCAGTAGACTAGATCAAGAGACCCAGTACTTC. This translates into CASSRLDQETQYF.

The genes are TRBV10-2 and TRBJ2-1; 7 positions agree with TRBD2. The V and J ends lost 6 bases and 2 bases, in that order; junction bases with no gene match: 4. CDR1 WSHSY and CDR2 SAAADI come from the germline V gene. CDR3 size: 14 residues. This CDR3 is CASSTGGTYNEQFF. The CDR3 coding sequence is TGCGCCAGCAGCACGGGAGGTACCTACAATGAGCAGTTCTTC.

The chain uses TRBV5-4 and TRBJ2-5, with a possible D match to TRBD2 (5 bases). There are 14 residues in the CDR3. Trimming left V 7 bases short and J 2 bases short, with 15 bases between. Germline lookup yields CDR1 SGHNT and CDR2 YYREEE (reference sequence). In nucleotides, the CDR3 is TGTGCCAGCTCGGAGGAAGCGGTACAAGAGACCCAGTACTTC. This sequence encodes CASSEEAVQETQYF.

The chain employs TRBV9 and TRBJ2-2; the D gene is possibly TRBD1 (6 bases). Trimming took 0 bases from V and 5 from J, leaving 11 bases between them. The CDR3 is 15 amino acids. Germline V gene data show CDR1 as SGDLS and CDR2 as YYNGEE. CDR3 protein: CASSVGTAGTGELFF. The CDR3 nucleotides read TGTGCCAGCAGCGTAGGGACAGCCGGTACCGGGGAGCTGTTTTTT.

The chain carries TRBV5-5 and TRBJ2-6; D is unclear. V shed 2 bases and J shed 0 bases, with 6 bases lying between them. This CDR3 contains 15 residues. CDR1 and CDR2 from the germline V gene are SGHKS and YYEKEE (reference sequence). The chain's CDR3 is CASSFLVSGANVLTF. In DNA form, the CDR3 reads TGTGCCAGCAGCTTTTTAGTCTCTGGGGCCAACGTCCTGACTTTC.

This clone was found a few times. V is TRBV29-1 and J is TRBJ2-2; TRBD1 matches 9 bases. V gave up 6 bases and J gave up 5 bases; unmatched junction bases: 7. CDR1 SQVTM and CDR2 ANQGSEA come from the germline V gene. CDR3 size: 14 residues. This CDR3 is CSVIRDRATGELFF. The CDR3 nucleotides read TGCAGCGTGATCCGGGACAGGGCGACCGGGGAGCTGTTTTTT.

The V call is TRBV6-5, the J call TRBJ1-2; maybe TRBD1 (6 bases). The germline V gene has CDR1 MNHEY and CDR2 SVGAGI. Trimming took 6 bases from V and 4 from J, leaving 15 bases between them. The CDR3 consists of 14 residues. In nucleotides, the CDR3 is TGTGCCAGCAGAAGGACGGGGGGCGCCTATGGCTACACCTTC. This translates into CASRRTGGAYGYTF.

The chain has TRBV24-1 and TRBJ2-7; 7 positions match TRBD1. Trimming took 4 bases from V and 2 from J; bases not matched to a gene: 7. The CDR3 spans 15 residues. CDR1 is KGHDR, CDR2 SFDVKD, per germline. The CDR3 coding sequence is TGTGCCACCAGTGAGGTTGGACAGGACCCCTACGAGCAGTACTTC. Protein sequence: CATSEVGQDPYEQYF.

This chain uses TRBV2 with TRBJ1-6; no firm D call. The germline V and J ends were trimmed by 4 bases and 9 bases, with 7 bases remaining between them. Germline-derived CDR1 and CDR2 are SNHLY and FYNNEI. The CDR3 covers 12 residues. The CDR3 spells CASSGPASPLHF. The CDR3 DNA follows: TGTGCCAGCAGTGGCCCCGCTTCACCCCTCCACTTT.

The chain couples TRBV12-3 or TRBV12-4 to TRBJ1-2, with 8 bases lining up with TRBD1. V dropped 1 base and J dropped 9; count of bases not matched to a gene: 4. The CDR3 has 13 residues. The chain's CDR3 is CASSLERTGRYTF. In nucleotides, the CDR3 is TGTGCCAGCAGTTTAGAGCGGACAGGGCGCTACACCTTC.

The chain recombines TRBV5-4 with TRBJ2-7; D is perhaps TRBD2 (6 bases). The CDR3 covers 15 residues. V gave up 3 bases and J gave up 2 bases, with 15 bases separating them. Germline-derived CDR1 and CDR2 are SGHNT and YYREEE (reference sequence). As DNA, the CDR3 is TGTGCCAGCAGCTCCCCCGGGACTGCTGCCTACGAGCAGTACTTC. Translated, it gives CASSSPGTAAYEQYF.

The CDR3 DNA is TGCGCCAGCAGCCAAGATCGCCGGGGCGCTTCTGCCGGGGAGCTGTTTTTT. This codes for CASSQDRRGASAGELFF. The chain is built from TRBV4-3 and TRBJ2-2; D may match TRBD1 or TRBD2 (5 bases each). CDR1 is LGHNA, CDR2 YSLEER, per germline. This CDR3 comprises 17 residues. V gave up 0 bases and J gave up 6 bases, with 17 bases separating them.

This sequence joins TRBV2 and TRBJ1-5; no reliable D call. The V end lost 2 bases, the J end lost 6 bases, and 8 bases lay between the germline ends. CDR3 length: 13 amino acids. Germline CDR1 SNHLY, CDR2 FYNNEI. The chain's CDR3 is CASSEQRAQPQHF. The CDR3 DNA sequence: TGTGCCAGCAGTGAACAAAGGGCTCAGCCCCAGCATTTT.

The gene calls are TRBV3-1 (or the pseudogene TRBV3-2) and TRBJ1-5, with D perhaps matching TRBD1 (5 bases). Germline V lookup: CDR1 LGHDT, CDR2 YNNKEL (reference sequence). V lost 3 bases and J lost 2, with 20 bases in between. This CDR3 is built from 18 residues. CDR3: CASSHGRGSIRGNQPQHF. Written as DNA, the CDR3 is TGTGCCAGCAGCCACGGGAGGGGATCCATTAGGGGCAATCAGCCCCAGCATTTT.

V is TRBV7-9 and J is TRBJ2-2, with a weak D call TRBD2 (6 bases). The CDR3 has 16 residues. V lost 3 bases and J lost 4, with 15 bases in between. Per germline, CDR1 SEHNR and CDR2 FQNEAQ (reference sequence). CDR3 residues: CASSFTGLSFTGELFF. CDR3 DNA sequence: TGTGCCAGCAGCTTTACGGGACTTAGTTTCACCGGGGAGCTGTTTTTT. Full variable domain (remainder filled in from reference TRBV7-9 and TRBJ2-2): DTGVSQNPRHKITKRGQNVTFRCDPISEHNRLYWYRQTLGQGPEFLTYFQNEAQLEKSRLLSDRFSAERPKGSFSTLEIQRTEQGDSAMYLCASSFTGLSFTGELFFGEGSRLTVL.

The rearrangement joins TRBV6-5 to TRBJ2-1; TRBD2 agrees at 15 bases. The CDR3 consists of 16 residues. CDR1 and CDR2 (germline): MNHEY, SVGAGI. The ends lost 4 bases at V and 9 bases at J; junction bases unmatched: 7. CDR3 loop: CASSSSGTSGRSEQFF. The DNA for the CDR3 is TGTGCCAGCAGTTCCTCGGGGACTAGCGGGAGGAGTGAGCAGTTCTTC.

This chain uses TRBV5-4 with TRBJ2-2, with a weak D call TRBD2 (5 bases). CDR1 is SGHNT, CDR2 YYREEE, per germline (reference sequence). The CDR3 extends over 15 amino acids. V lost 3 bases to trimming and J lost 4 bases, with 13 bases between them. CDR3 region: CASSWALGATGELFF. For the CDR3, the DNA is TGTGCCAGCAGCTGGGCACTAGGTGCCACCGGGGAGCTGTTTTTT.

CDR3 sequence reads: CASSLAVTSGNTGELFF. CDR3 nucleotide sequence: TGTGCCAGCAGCTTAGCTGTTACTAGCGGGAACACCGGGGAGCTGTTTTTT. This chain connects TRBV7-2 to TRBJ2-2, with 8 bases lining up with TRBD2. CDR3 length equals 17 residues. J was trimmed by 1 base and V by 0 bases; bases with no gene match: 4. CDR1 is SGHTA, CDR2 FQGNSA, per germline. Together with reference TRBV7-2 and TRBJ2-2, the CDR3 gives the full variable domain: GAGVSQSPSNKVTEKGKDVELRCDPISGHTALYWYRQSLGQGLEFLIYFQGNSAPDKSGLPSDRFSAERTGGSVSTLTIQRTQQEDSAVYLCASSLAVTSGNTGELFFGEGSRLTVL.

The chain employs TRBV5-6 and TRBJ1-5, with no clear D. The V end lost 4 bases, the J end lost 6 bases, and 14 bases lay between the germline ends. This CDR3 is built from 14 residues. Germline-derived CDR1 and CDR2 are SGHDT and YYEEEE. This chain's CDR3 is CASSLLVTSQPQHF. In DNA, the CDR3 is TGTGCCAGCAGCCTATTGGTCACAAGTCAGCCCCAGCATTTT.

The J gene is TRBJ1-1, the V gene TRBV3-1 (or the pseudogene TRBV3-2), with unresolved D. Trimming took 0 bases from V and 1 from J, leaving 6 bases between them. The CDR3 is 14 amino acids. Germline CDR1 is LGHDT and CDR2 is YNNKEL (reference sequence). The CDR3 nucleotides read TGTGCCAGCAGCCAAGATGCGGGGAACACTGAAGCTTTCTTT. As protein: CASSQDAGNTEAFF.

The chain links TRBV4-3 to TRBJ2-7, with 11 bases identical to TRBD2. With V trimmed by 0 bases and J by 5 bases, 9 bases remained unmatched. The CDR3 runs 17 residues. Germline CDR1 is LGHNA and CDR2 is YSLEER. The DNA of the CDR3 is TGCGCCAGCAGCCAAGATCTTACTAGCGGGAGCCCCCACGAGCAGTACTTC. Translated, it gives CASSQDLTSGSPHEQYF.

J is TRBJ1-2 and V is TRBV18, with D possibly TRBD1 on 6 matching bases. V was clipped by 6 bases and J by 8 bases, with 25 bases between them. The CDR3 is 16 residues long. Per the germline V gene, CDR1 is KGHSH and CDR2 is LQKENI. The CDR3: CASSPAAGADVGGYTF. The CDR3 region has the DNA TGTGCCAGCTCCCCCGCGGCAGGGGCCGATGTAGGAGGCTACACCTTC.

The chain employs TRBV9 and TRBJ1-5; D is unclear. The CDR3 sequence is 13 residues long. CDR1 is SGDLS, CDR2 YYNGEE, per germline. Trimming removed 2 bases from V and 6 bases from J, with 9 bases in between. The DNA for the CDR3 is TGTGCCAGCAGCGTTGACGGTGGTCAGCCCCAGCATTTT. It encodes CASSVDGGQPQHF.